This T cell receptor beta chain emerged from a study of identical twins. Notes on the study in general: A cross-sectional statistical analysis, not follow-up of the same donors, supported the conclusions. Sequences that were out-of-frame, alpha and twin-shared displayed an excess of low generation probability. There were fewer insertions in abundant cord blood beta clonotypes, but memory repertoires showed no such pattern.

This clonotype was recorded at least ten times. Its matching antigen is unknown. The V gene's germline CDR1 is LGHDT and CDR2 YNNKEL (reference sequence). This CDR3 has 16 amino acids. V trimming: 9 bases; J trimming: 0 bases; junction bases outside the gene matches: 8. TCRdb used MiXCR to reprocess the 5' RACE reads, holding one entry per CDR3 protein. The profile shows just over 450,000 distinct CDR3 sequences, 12% to 15% of them singletons. Donors were all healthy Caucasians. This sample was also put to use in a study of yellow fever vaccine responses in identical twins.

The source material was CD4+ T cells sorted from blood. This TCR came from a young woman in good health. The rearrangement uses TRBV3-1 and TRBJ2-4; 10 bases line up with TRBD2. The DNA for the CDR3 is TGTGCCAGTGCTAGCGGGGGCATGATAGCCAAAAACATTCAGTACTTC. It codes for CASASGGMIAKNIQYF.